This T cell receptor (beta chain) was sequenced for a study of human T cells and chemical hapten exposure. TCRdb processed the RACE reads anew with MiXCR; each CDR3 protein has one entry. This repertoire shows 300,000 to 450,000 distinct CDR3 sequences, 4.5% to 5.5% found once; its top ten account for approximately 2.4%. This sample's time point: pre-sensitization, week 0. Treatment reported: therapeutic diphenylcyclopropenone sensitization with weekly scalp DPC. The CDR3 spans 14 residues. Germline V gene sequence: CDR1 DFQATT, CDR2 SNEGSKA (reference sequence). The ends were cut back, 0 bases at V and 5 bases at J, with 12 bases in the middle.

This chain connects TRBV20-1 to TRBJ2-3; no clear D. The TCR originated in a woman between 50 and 59 years old with alopecia areata. Some clones in this sample may be carry-over from other donors' samples. Sequenced material: whole blood, taken in connection with sensitization to the hapten diphenylcyclopropenone (DPC). CDR3 in amino acids: CSAREPSVKDTQYF. The DNA of the CDR3 is TGCAGTGCTAGAGAGCCCAGCGTCAAAGATACGCAGTATTTT.